A single sample gave rise to the 30 T cell receptor beta chains below, sequenced in a study of T cell repertoires in cytomegalovirus infection. TCRdb reprocessed the reads with MiXCR, giving one entry per CDR3 protein. This sample has around 450,000 distinct CDR3 sequences; under 40% occur once, and the top ten carry roughly 13%. Sequencing was done on a sample of PBMCs. Receptor source: a human donor in good health (CMV status not recorded). Some clones in this sample may be carry-over from other donors' samples.

This clonotype was detected a few times. The chain recombines TRBV11-1 with TRBJ2-1, with a tentative D call TRBD1 (6 bases). The CDR3 runs to 14 residues. V lost 2 bases and J lost 8, with 13 bases in between. Germline lookup yields CDR1 SGHAT and CDR2 FQDESV (reference sequence). The CDR3 protein is CASSLTTGSDEQFF. In DNA, the CDR3 is TGTGCCAGCAGCTTAACTACAGGGTCAGATGAGCAGTTCTTC.

CDR3 amino acids: CSVDTAHYGYTF. CDR3 nucleotide sequence: TGCAGCGTCGACACGGCCCACTATGGCTACACCTTC. The J gene is TRBJ1-2, the V gene TRBV29-1, with no clear D. Germline V gene data show CDR1 as SQVTM and CDR2 as ANQGSEA. This CDR3 is built from 12 residues. V shed 6 bases and J shed 3 bases, with 11 bases lying between them.

The rearrangement links TRBV6-1 to TRBJ2-3; 9 positions match TRBD1. V was clipped by 7 bases and J by 4 bases; unmatched bases: 9. The CDR3 contains 15 residues. CDR1 and CDR2 from the germline V gene are MNHNS and SASEGT. The DNA for the CDR3 is TGTGCCAGCAAAATCGGAACAGGGGGCCCAGATACGCAGTATTTT. Protein product: CASKIGTGGPDTQYF.

The chain employs TRBV28 and TRBJ1-5; D call uncertain. The V gene lost 7 bases and the J gene lost 3 bases, with 7 bases spanning the gap. CDR1 is MDHEN and CDR2 is SYDVKM in the germline V gene. The CDR3 consists of 12 residues. The CDR3 region is CASTETNQPQHF. CDR3 bases: TGTGCCAGCACTGAGACCAATCAGCCCCAGCATTTT.

J is TRBJ2-2 and V is TRBV24-1; perhaps D is TRBD1 or TRBD2 (5 bases each). There are 14 residues in the CDR3. CDR1 is KGHDR and CDR2 is SFDVKD in the germline V gene. V was pared by 4 bases and J by 5 bases, with 10 bases between. CDR3 region: CATSEPGPTGELFF. CDR3 in DNA: TGTGCCACCAGTGAACCGGGACCAACCGGGGAGCTGTTTTTT.

The CDR3, as DNA: TGCGCCAGCAGCCAAGATCGGCGAGGAGGCTCCTACGAGCAGTACTTC. This codes for CASSQDRRGGSYEQYF. The V and J genes are TRBV4-3 and TRBJ2-7; possibly TRBD2 for D (5 bases). Trimming removed 0 bases from V and 0 bases from J, with 12 bases in between. CDR1 and CDR2 (germline): LGHNA, YSLEER. This CDR3 is 16 amino acids long.

This clonotype was picked up many times. The chain carries TRBV7-2 and TRBJ2-2, with D perhaps matching TRBD2 (5 bases). Germline CDR1 and CDR2: SGHTA and FQGNSA. The CDR3 has 14 amino acids. V was clipped by 5 bases and J by 4 bases, with 11 bases between them. The CDR3 here is CASSAQLVTGELFF. The DNA for the CDR3 is TGTGCCAGCAGCGCACAACTAGTCACCGGGGAGCTGTTTTTT. Full variable domain (rest looked up from reference TRBV7-2 and TRBJ2-2): GAGVSQSPSNKVTEKGKDVELRCDPISGHTALYWYRQSLGQGLEFLIYFQGNSAPDKSGLPSDRFSAERTGGSVSTLTIQRTQQEDSAVYLCASSAQLVTGELFFGEGSRLTVL.

V is TRBV6-6 and J is TRBJ2-5; TRBD2 agrees at 12 bases. The CDR3 contains 18 residues. V lost 2 bases, J lost 5 bases, and 12 bases stayed unmatched. From germline, CDR1 is MNHNY and CDR2 SVGAGI (reference sequence). The CDR3: CASSYPTLAGGLGETQYF. CDR3 DNA: TGTGCCAGCAGTTACCCGACGCTAGCGGGGGGGCTCGGTGAGACCCAGTACTTC.

This rearrangement joins TRBV20-1 to TRBJ1-3; D gene ambiguous. The CDR3 has 14 residues. Germline V gene lookup returns CDR1 DFQATT and CDR2 SNEGSKA (reference sequence). V was shortened by 0 bases and J by 3 bases, with 9 bases between the two germline ends. The CDR3 region is CSARDRRSGNTIYF. In nucleotides, the CDR3 is TGCAGTGCTAGAGACCGTAGGAGTGGAAACACCATATATTTT.

This clonotype was counted ten times or more. The chain links TRBV7-2 to TRBJ2-5; 7 positions match TRBD2. Germline V gene data show CDR1 as SGHTA and CDR2 as FQGNSA. The CDR3 sequence is 16 residues long. V shed 5 bases, J shed 4 bases, and the junction held 13 bases outside the gene matches. CDR3 nucleotides: TGTGCCAGCAGCCCTGGGGGGGGGGGATTGGGAGAGACCCAGTACTTC. As protein: CASSPGGGGLGETQYF. Combining the CDR3 with reference TRBV7-2 and TRBJ2-5 gives the whole variable domain GAGVSQSPSNKVTEKGKDVELRCDPISGHTALYWYRQSLGQGLEFLIYFQGNSAPDKSGLPSDRFSAERTGGSVSTLTIQRTQQEDSAVYLCASSPGGGGLGETQYFGPGTRLLVL.

The chain combines TRBV7-6 with TRBJ2-1; TRBD1 aligns across 10 bases. V dropped 4 bases and J dropped 4; count of bases not matched to a gene: 7. Per the germline V gene, CDR1 is SGHVS and CDR2 is FNYEAQ. The length of the CDR3 is 16 residues. The CDR3 is CASSSAGTGVYNEQFF. CDR3 DNA sequence: TGTGCCAGCAGCTCGGCCGGGACAGGGGTTTACAATGAGCAGTTCTTC. The complete variable domain, with remaining parts taken from reference TRBV7-6 and TRBJ2-1, reads GAGVSQSPRYKVTKRGQDVALRCDPISGHVSLYWYRQALGQGPEFLTYFNYEAQQDKSGLPNDRFSAERPEGSISTLTIQRTEQRDSAMYRCASSSAGTGVYNEQFFGPGTRLTVL.

In this sample, this clonotype turned up many times. The chain joins TRBV7-9 to TRBJ2-5; perhaps TRBD1 as D (6 bases). Germline loops: CDR1 SEHNR, CDR2 FQNEAQ (reference sequence). The CDR3 has 18 amino acids. Trimming took off 5 bases at V and 2 bases at J, with 24 bases between the two ends. The DNA of the CDR3 is TGTGCCAGCAGCCCCCAGGACAGAGTATATCGCCTGCAAGAGACCCAGTACTTC. Its protein product is CASSPQDRVYRLQETQYF.

With regard to this clonotype: One end of the junction is discordant with germline, which a read error may explain. The chain recombines TRBV19 with TRBJ2-1; D may correspond to TRBD1 or TRBD2 (6 bases each). Germline assignment: CDR1 LNHDA and CDR2 SQIVND (reference sequence). The CDR3 sequence is 16 residues long. The CDR3 coding sequence is TGTGCCATTAGTATATTGTGGGGGGCCCCAGTGGATGAGCAGTTCTTC. It is translated as CAISILWGAPVDEQFF.

J is TRBJ1-4 and V is TRBV7-6, with 7 nucleotides matching TRBD1. V lost 4 bases and J lost 8; bases outside the gene matches: 10. The CDR3 spans 15 residues. Germline CDR1 is SGHVS and CDR2 is FNYEAQ. CDR3 amino acids: CASSSRQGIGEKLFF. CDR3 DNA sequence: TGTGCCAGCAGCTCCCGACAGGGAATCGGGGAAAAACTGTTTTTT.

Comment on this clonotype: At one boundary the junction diverges from the germline segment, which might be a read error. The V and J genes are TRBV14 and TRBJ2-1; TRBD1 agrees at 8 bases. In germline, CDR1 is SGHDN, CDR2 FVKESK. The CDR3 runs 14 residues. DNA of the CDR3: TGTGCCAGCAGCCCTCAACAGGGGGTCAATGTGCAGTTCTTC. Translation: CASSPQQGVNVQFF.

This clonotype was found many times. The genes are TRBV12-3 or TRBV12-4 and TRBJ2-1; possible D gene TRBD1, 6 bases. CDR3 length: 16 amino acids. Trimming stripped 7 bases from V and 4 bases from J, with 20 bases between. The CDR3: CASTPRDLQGYNEQFF. CDR3 nucleotides: TGTGCCAGCACACCTAGGGACCTTCAGGGGTACAATGAGCAGTTCTTC.

The CDR3 loop is CASSEGTDSYGYTF. CDR3 bases: TGTGCCAGCAGTGAAGGGACAGATTCCTATGGCTACACCTTC. The chain recombines TRBV2 with TRBJ1-2; perhaps TRBD1 as D (6 bases). CDR1 SNHLY and CDR2 FYNNEI come from the germline V gene. The CDR3 length is 14 residues. The ends were cut back, 1 base at V and 4 bases at J, with 10 bases in the middle.

This clonotype was recorded many times. This rearrangement joins TRBV28 to TRBJ2-7; TRBD1 or TRBD2 may be the D gene (6 bases each). CDR3 length equals 15 residues. Germline V CDR1 and CDR2: MDHEN, SYDVKM. V dropped 4 bases and J dropped 3 bases, with 16 bases sitting between them. The CDR3 region is CASSSRRGAYYEQYF. The CDR3 region has the DNA TGTGCCAGCAGTTCCCGAAGGGGGGCCTACTACGAGCAGTACTTC.

The V gene is TRBV5-5, the J gene TRBJ2-7; maybe TRBD2 (6 bases). V was shortened by 0 bases and J by 2 bases, with 12 bases between the two germline ends. Germline values: CDR1 SGHKS, CDR2 YYEKEE (reference sequence). The CDR3 loop spans 15 amino acids. The CDR3 region has the DNA TGTGCCAGCAGCTTGGAGCGGGCATTTACCTACGAGCAGTACTTC. Its protein product is CASSLERAFTYEQYF.

Details on this clonotype: One junction end disagrees with the germline gene, perhaps due to a read error. The V gene is TRBV11-2, the J gene TRBJ2-4; 7 bases agree with TRBD2. CDR1 and CDR2 (germline): SGHAT, FQNNGV. This CDR3 region has 18 residues. DNA for the CDR3: TGTGCCAGCAGCTTATACATTGTGGCTAGCGGTTACAAAAACACTCAGTACTTC. Residues: CASSLYIVASGYKNTQYF. The variable domain in full, with the rest retrieved from reference TRBV11-2 and TRBJ2-4, is EAGVAQSPRYKIIEKRQSVAFWCNPISGHATLYWYQQILGQGPKLLIQFQNNGVVDDSQLPKDRFSAERLKGVDSTLKIQPAKLEDSAVYLCASSLYIVASGYKNTQYFGAGTRLSVL.

The chain has TRBV7-9 and TRBJ1-5, with TRBD1 identical over 7 bases. After removal of 5 bases from V and 3 bases from J, the junction contained 7 bases not matched to a gene. The germline gives CDR1 SEHNR, CDR2 FQNEAQ (reference sequence). The CDR3 totals 15 residues. CDR3: CASSTGTDNNQPQHF. CDR3 nucleotide sequence: TGTGCCAGCAGCACCGGGACAGATAACAATCAGCCCCAGCATTTT.

This clonotype was seen a handful of times. The rearrangement uses TRBV6-5 and TRBJ2-3, with D maybe TRBD2 (7 bases). The CDR3 is 19 residues long. Germline loops: CDR1 MNHEY, CDR2 SVGAGI. The ends were cut back, 2 bases at V and 0 bases at J, with 21 bases in the middle. The CDR3 loop reads CASSYLRGGRGISTDTQYF. As DNA, the CDR3 is TGTGCCAGCAGTTACCTTCGGGGAGGGAGGGGGATAAGCACAGATACGCAGTATTTT.

This chain uses TRBV6-5 with TRBJ2-1; TRBD2 matches 12 bases. The junction had 4 bases not matched to a gene; V was cut back by 5 bases and J by 8 bases. Germline V CDR1 and CDR2: MNHEY, SVGAGI. The CDR3 extends over 14 amino acids. The CDR3 DNA reads TGTGCCAGCAGTCTCCTAGCGGGGGGGCATGAGCAGTTCTTC. Translated, it gives CASSLLAGGHEQFF.

This clonotype was recorded many times. The chain links TRBV7-2 to TRBJ1-1; a weak D match, TRBD1 (6 bases). There are 13 residues in the CDR3. Per germline, CDR1 SGHTA and CDR2 FQGNSA. V was cut by 6 bases and J by 10 bases, with 18 bases left in between. CDR3 bases: TGTGCCAGCAGTCTTAAGGGGGATCGAGGAGCTTTCTTT. It yields the protein CASSLKGDRGAFF.

The chain links TRBV5-1 to TRBJ2-5; D remains ambiguous. The V end was cut by 4 bases, the J end by 4 bases, with 11 bases between. The CDR3 is 13 amino acids. Looked up from germline, CDR1 is SGHRS and CDR2 is YFSETQ. In nucleotides, the CDR3 is TGCGCCAGCAGCACCCGCCTGGCAGAGACCCAGTACTTC. It codes for CASSTRLAETQYF.

V is TRBV2 and J is TRBJ2-3; 7 bases line up with TRBD2. V shed 7 bases and J 3 bases; nucleotides not matched to a gene: 16. The germline V gene encodes CDR1 SNHLY and CDR2 FYNNEI. The CDR3 is 17 residues long. The DNA of the CDR3 is TGTGCCAGCACCCCGTTGGGAGCTAGCGGCCTAACAGATACGCAGTATTTT. It specifies CASTPLGASGLTDTQYF.

This clonotype was seen more than once but under ten times. The chain combines TRBV6-1 with TRBJ2-7, with a tentative D call TRBD1 (6 bases). CDR1 is MNHNS, CDR2 SASEGT, per germline. The CDR3 extends over 13 amino acids. Trimming took 4 bases from V and 5 from J, leaving 12 bases between them. The CDR3 loop reads CASSGTENDEQYF. In DNA, the CDR3 is TGTGCCAGCAGTGGGACAGAGAACGACGAGCAGTACTTC.

This clonotype has a count of ten or more. The chain uses TRBV7-9 and TRBJ1-4; TRBD1 matches 7 bases. Germline CDR1 is SEHNR and CDR2 is FQNEAQ (reference sequence). Trimming took 1 base from V and 4 from J; bases not matched to a gene: 3. This CDR3 has 15 residues. The chain's CDR3 is CASSLDRGLNEKLFF. CDR3 coding DNA: TGTGCCAGCAGCTTAGACAGGGGCCTTAATGAAAAACTGTTTTTT. Full variable domain (rest looked up from reference TRBV7-9 and TRBJ1-4): DTGVSQNPRHKITKRGQNVTFRCDPISEHNRLYWYRQTLGQGPEFLTYFQNEAQLEKSRLLSDRFSAERPKGSFSTLEIQRTEQGDSAMYLCASSLDRGLNEKLFFGSGTQLSVL.

Concerning this clonotype: Possible read error: a much larger clone is one base away. The chain employs TRBV6-5 and TRBJ1-3; TRBD1 aligns across 7 bases. The germline V gene has CDR1 MNHEY and CDR2 SVGAGI. The CDR3 is 15 amino acids. The CDR3 DNA reads as TGTTCCAGCTCGACAGGGCACTCAGGGGGAAACACCATATATTTT. This gives the protein CSSSTGHSGGNTIYF.

CDR3 nucleotides: TGTGCCAGCAGCCAAGACTGGCTGAGTGAGCAGTTCTTC. It specifies CASSQDWLSEQFF. The chain has TRBV3-1 and TRBJ2-1; D is unresolved. Deletions cut 0 bases from V and 9 bases from J, with 9 bases between. The CDR3 contains 13 residues. Germline loops: CDR1 LGHDT, CDR2 YNNKEL (reference sequence).